Below are 23 T cell receptor beta chains sequenced from a single sample in a study of control samples from healthy donors and cancer patients. The data were produced by immunoSEQ multiplex PCR, yet TCRdb's version contains in-frame clones alone and is incomplete. The table has about 270,000 clones, over 75% seen once; the top ten hold about an eighth. The sample was PBMCs. The receptors shown here come from a woman aged 55-70 years with lung cancer.

V and J are TRBV3-1 (or the pseudogene TRBV3-2) and TRBJ1-5; D gene uncertain. Germline V gene sequence: CDR1 LGHDT, CDR2 YNNKEL (reference sequence). V dropped 1 base and J dropped 3 bases, with 10 bases sitting between them. The CDR3 has 15 residues. This CDR3 is CASSQGWDSNQPQHF. The CDR3 region has the DNA TGTGCCAGCAGCCAAGGTTGGGATTCCAATCAGCCCCAGCATTTT.

The chain has TRBV6-5 and TRBJ1-6; unclear D gene. V was shortened by 2 bases and J by 1 base, with 6 bases between the two germline ends. Germline loops: CDR1 MNHEY, CDR2 SVGAGI. This CDR3 region has 15 residues. The CDR3 spells CASSYSRSYNSPLHF. As DNA, the CDR3 is TGTGCCAGCAGTTACAGTCGATCCTATAATTCACCCCTCCACTTT.

J is TRBJ1-5 and V is TRBV30; D not resolved. With 1 base removed from V and 5 bases from J, the gap between germline ends came to 9 bases. The CDR3 consists of 13 residues. Germline loops: CDR1 GTSNPN, CDR2 SVGIG (reference sequence). In DNA, the CDR3 is TGTGCCTGGAGTGGACGGGGTGATCAGCCCCAGCATTTT. Translation gives CAWSGRGDQPQHF.

The chain carries TRBV19 and TRBJ2-1; possibly TRBD1 or TRBD2 for D (5 bases each). With 0 bases removed from V and 0 bases from J, the gap between germline ends came to 12 bases. Germline lookup yields CDR1 LNHDA and CDR2 SQIVND (reference sequence). The length of the CDR3 is 17 residues. CDR3 amino acids: CASSIDSRGFSYNEQFF. CDR3 sequence (DNA): TGTGCCAGTAGTATAGATAGTCGGGGCTTCTCCTACAATGAGCAGTTCTTC.

V gene TRBV6-5 combines with J gene TRBJ2-7; 9 bases are a match to TRBD2. Germline V gene sequence: CDR1 MNHEY, CDR2 SVGAGI. This CDR3 has 12 residues. CDR3 amino acids: CATGLAGYEQYF. In DNA, the CDR3 is TGTGCTACCGGGCTAGCGGGATACGAGCAGTACTTC.

This clone was detected only once. The V call is TRBV21-1, the J call TRBJ1-1; the table assigns TRBD1, which was not confirmed against the DNA. TRBV21-1 is annotated as a pseudogene. The CDR3 has 18 amino acids. The CDR3 is CASSKEGGQDRLDTEAFF. CDR3 DNA: TGTGCCAGCAGCAAAGAGGGGGGACAGGACCGCCTAGACACTGAAGCTTTCTTT.

This chain connects TRBV7-2 to TRBJ2-2, with 11 bases that match TRBD2. Germline V lookup: CDR1 SGHTA, CDR2 FQGNSA. The length of the CDR3 is 16 residues. V lost 0 bases and J lost 6; bases outside the gene matches: 3. The CDR3 sequence: CASSLALAGGAGELFF. In DNA, the CDR3 is TGTGCCAGCAGCTTAGCCCTAGCGGGGGGTGCCGGGGAGCTGTTTTTT. Complete variable domain (other parts from reference TRBV7-2 and TRBJ2-2): GAGVSQSPSNKVTEKGKDVELRCDPISGHTALYWYRQSLGQGLEFLIYFQGNSAPDKSGLPSDRFSAERTGGSVSTLTIQRTQQEDSAVYLCASSLALAGGAGELFFGEGSRLTVL.

The genes are TRBV23-1 and TRBJ1-6, with D possibly being TRBD1 (5 bases). TRBV23-1 is sorted into the ORF group, with uncertain function. The V end was cut by 0 bases, the J end by 0 bases, with 12 bases between. CDR3 size: 18 residues. This CDR3 is CASSQSRGQCSYNSPLHF. The CDR3 DNA follows: TGCGCCAGCAGTCAATCGAGGGGTCAGTGCTCCTATAATTCACCCCTCCACTTT.

This clone was observed once. This rearrangement joins TRBV2 to TRBJ2-5, with a tentative D call TRBD1 (6 bases). Germline assignment: CDR1 SNHLY and CDR2 FYNNEI. The germline V and J ends were trimmed by 5 bases and 3 bases, with 13 bases remaining between them. This CDR3 spans 14 amino acids. The chain's CDR3 is CASSKGVLEETQYF. CDR3 nucleotides: TGTGCCAGCAGTAAGGGGGTCTTGGAAGAGACCCAGTACTTC.

The chain combines TRBV24-1 with TRBJ2-5; TRBD1 matches at 8 bases. The V segment lost 9 bases and the J segment 2 bases; nucleotides outside the gene matches: 4. Germline CDR1 is KGHDR and CDR2 is SFDVKD. This CDR3 comprises 13 residues. For the CDR3, the DNA is TGTGCCACCGGTGGACAGGGACAAGAGACCCAGTACTTC. Its translation is CATGGQGQETQYF.

This clone was recorded once. V is TRBV24-1 and J is TRBJ1-5; no clear D. The CDR3 is 14 residues long. Germline loops: CDR1 KGHDR, CDR2 SFDVKD. V was cut by 3 bases and J by 0 bases, with 5 bases left in between. The CDR3 is CATSDPASNQPQHF. In DNA form, the CDR3 reads TGTGCCACCAGTGATCCCGCTAGCAATCAGCCCCAGCATTTT.

This clone occurred once. This sequence joins TRBV6-5 and TRBJ2-1; no reliable D call. The V gene's germline CDR1 is MNHEY and CDR2 SVGAGI. Trimming cost V 2 bases and J 6 bases, with 14 bases left between them. The CDR3 is 15 residues long. CDR3 residues: CASSYDMGLVNEQFF. The DNA of the CDR3 is TGTGCCAGCAGTTACGATATGGGTTTGGTCAATGAGCAGTTCTTC.

J is TRBJ2-5 and V is TRBV5-1; TRBD2 matches 12 bases. With 0 bases clipped from V and 1 base from J, the junction kept 1 base outside the gene matches. This CDR3 has 16 residues. Germline values: CDR1 SGHRS, CDR2 YFSETQ. CDR3 sequence: CASSLVLAGGQETQYF. CDR3 bases: TGCGCCAGCAGCTTGGTACTAGCGGGGGGCCAAGAGACCCAGTACTTC. Supplemented by reference TRBV5-1 and TRBJ2-5, the full variable domain reads KAGVTQTPRYLIKTRGQQVTLSCSPISGHRSVSWYQQTPGQGLQFLFEYFSETQRNKGNFPGRFSGRQFSNSRSEMNVSTLELGDSALYLCASSLVLAGGQETQYFGPGTRLLVL.

This clone occurred a few times. The chain uses TRBV7-9 and TRBJ2-1, with 7 bases lining up with TRBD2. Trimming removed 0 bases from V and 4 bases from J; junction bases left unmatched: 15. The CDR3 is 19 residues long. Germline-derived CDR1 and CDR2 are SEHNR and FQNEAQ (reference sequence). As DNA, the CDR3 is TGTGCCAGCAGCTTAGCCCCCCTTTCGGGGGGAGTTTCATACAATGAGCAGTTCTTC. It translates to CASSLAPLSGGVSYNEQFF.

The genes are TRBV7-6 and TRBJ2-7; perhaps D is TRBD1 or TRBD2 (6 bases each). The CDR3 has 12 amino acids. V was shortened by 5 bases and J by 5 bases, with 10 bases between the two germline ends. Germline V CDR1 and CDR2: SGHVS, FNYEAQ. As DNA, the CDR3 is TGTGCCAGCAGCGCCGGGGGCCACGAGCAGTACTTC. As protein: CASSAGGHEQYF.

The rearrangement uses TRBV7-9 and TRBJ2-5, with TRBD1 identical over 7 bases. Germline CDR1 is SEHNR and CDR2 is FQNEAQ (reference sequence). The CDR3 runs 15 residues. Unmatched junction bases numbered 9, after V lost 3 bases and J lost 5 bases. The CDR3 region is CASSLEKTGTETQYF. CDR3 sequence (DNA): TGTGCCAGCAGCTTGGAAAAGACAGGGACGGAGACCCAGTACTTC.

The rearrangement joins TRBV5-1 to TRBJ1-2; no clear D. CDR3 length: 16 residues. Germline loops: CDR1 SGHRS, CDR2 YFSETQ. V dropped 1 base and J dropped 11 bases, with 24 bases sitting between them. The CDR3, as DNA: TGCGCCAGCAGCTTGACATCTGGACCGGTTCGCCCTGGGTACACCTTC. It specifies CASSLTSGPVRPGYTF.

Note on this clone: In the same sample, other DNA sequences code for this CDR3. This chain joins TRBV3-1 (or the pseudogene TRBV3-2) and TRBJ2-1; D possibly corresponds to TRBD2 (5 bases). The CDR3 length is 15 residues. V dropped 4 bases and J dropped 5 bases, with 15 bases sitting between them. Per the germline V gene, CDR1 is LGHDT and CDR2 is YNNKEL (reference sequence). The CDR3 here is CASSPNGLAHNEQFF. CDR3 DNA: TGTGCCAGCAGCCCCAACGGACTTGCACACAATGAGCAGTTCTTC.

The genes are TRBV5-1 and TRBJ2-1; 8 bases are a match to TRBD2. Trimming at V came to 4 bases and at J to 3 bases, leaving 6 bases not matched to a gene. The germline gives CDR1 SGHRS, CDR2 YFSETQ. The CDR3 length is 15 residues. This CDR3 is CASSAAGAVYNEQFF. In DNA, the CDR3 is TGCGCCAGCAGCGCAGCGGGAGCCGTCTACAATGAGCAGTTCTTC.

The chain links TRBV7-9 to TRBJ2-5; unclear D gene. Trimming stripped 2 bases from V and 6 bases from J, with 4 bases between. Germline values: CDR1 SEHNR, CDR2 FQNEAQ (reference sequence). The CDR3 length is 11 residues. The CDR3 sequence: CASSLSKTQYF. The CDR3 nucleotides are TGTGCCAGCAGCTTATCTAAGACCCAGTACTTC.

There are a few counts of this clone. The rearrangement uses TRBV28 and TRBJ1-4, with TRBD1 matching 11 bases. The trim removed 2 bases at V and 2 bases at J, leaving 7 bases unmatched. CDR1 MDHEN and CDR2 SYDVKM come from the germline V gene. The CDR3 is 18 residues long. The CDR3 sequence is CASSLVGGQGATNEKLFF. CDR3 DNA sequence: TGTGCCAGCAGTTTAGTTGGCGGACAGGGGGCTACTAATGAAAAACTGTTTTTT. Combining the CDR3 with reference TRBV28 and TRBJ1-4 gives the whole variable domain DVKVTQSSRYLVKRTGEKVFLECVQDMDHENMFWYRQDPGLGLRLIYFSYDVKMKEKGDIPEGYSVSREKKERFSLILESASTNQTSMYLCASSLVGGQGATNEKLFFGSGTQLSVL.

The chain is built from TRBV6-5 and TRBJ2-1, with 8 bases identical to TRBD2. This CDR3 is 14 amino acids long. The V gene end was trimmed by 5 bases and the J gene end by 6 bases; junction bases not matched to a gene: 6. Germline-derived CDR1 and CDR2 are MNHEY and SVGAGI. The CDR3 sequence: CASSIAGSGNEQFF. For the CDR3, the DNA is TGTGCCAGCAGTATAGCGGGAAGCGGCAATGAGCAGTTCTTC.

The chain combines TRBV6-5 with TRBJ1-1; maybe TRBD1 (5 bases). Germline lookup yields CDR1 MNHEY and CDR2 SVGAGI. CDR3 size: 14 residues. Trimming pared 0 bases from V and 5 bases from J, leaving 10 bases between. The CDR3 DNA is TGTGCCAGCAGTTACTCGGGGACCGGGACTGAAGCTTTCTTT. Protein sequence: CASSYSGTGTEAFF.